The 27 T cell receptor beta chains below come from one sample, sequenced in a study of T cells in tumors after PD-1 blockade. Sequenced by immunoSEQ multiplex PCR; TCRdb stores in-frame clones only, minus some. The repertoire has roughly 35,000 clones, roughly 76% of them found once; the top ten carry approximately 40%. This specimen was PBMCs, taken after anti-PD-1 treatment. The source is a human donor with basal cell carcinoma.

The chain couples TRBV29-1 to TRBJ2-2, with D unclear. The CDR3 is 14 amino acids. Germline V CDR1 and CDR2: SQVTM, ANQGSEA. Trimming removed 6 bases from V and 1 base from J, with 12 bases in between. The CDR3: CSVLSVVNTGELFF. The CDR3 DNA reads as TGCAGCGTACTCTCGGTGGTGAACACCGGGGAGCTGTTTTTT.

CDR3: CASSVGLAGGNEQFF. As DNA, the CDR3 is TGTGCCAGCAGCGTAGGTCTAGCGGGAGGGAATGAGCAGTTCTTC. V usage is TRBV9 and J usage is TRBJ2-1, with 12 bases lining up with TRBD2. Germline trimming cut 0 bases from V and 7 bases from J; bases unmatched to any gene: 2. The CDR3 totals 15 residues. CDR1 SGDLS and CDR2 YYNGEE come from the germline V gene.

J is TRBJ2-3 and V is TRBV11-3; maybe TRBD2 (5 bases). The ends were cut back, 0 bases at V and 4 bases at J, with 5 bases in the middle. This CDR3 is 13 amino acids long. Germline loops: CDR1 SGHNT, CDR2 YENEEA. The CDR3 DNA is TGTGCCAGCAGCTTAGAAGCGGCAGATACGCAGTATTTT. The encoded protein is CASSLEAADTQYF.

The chain uses TRBV15 and TRBJ1-4; perhaps TRBD1 as D (5 bases). V lost 0 bases, J lost 0 bases, and 8 bases lay in between. Germline CDR1 is LNHNV and CDR2 is YYDKDF (reference sequence). The CDR3 is 16 amino acids. CDR3 amino acids: CATSRDGAATNEKLFF. The CDR3 nucleotides are TGTGCCACCAGCAGAGATGGGGCAGCAACTAATGAAAAACTGTTTTTT. The full variable domain, completed using reference TRBV15 and TRBJ1-4, is DAMVIQNPRYQVTQFGKPVTLSCSQTLNHNVMYWYQQKSSQAPKLLFHYYDKDFNNEADTPDNFQSRRPNTSFCFLDIRSPGLGDTAMYLCATSRDGAATNEKLFFGSGTQLSVL.

The chain employs TRBV5-1 and TRBJ1-5; D remains ambiguous. From germline, CDR1 is SGHRS and CDR2 YFSETQ. CDR3 length: 13 residues. V was trimmed by 1 base and J by 3 bases, leaving 5 bases between them. CDR3 in amino acids: CASSLSPNQPQHF. In DNA, the CDR3 is TGCGCCAGCAGCTTGTCACCCAATCAGCCCCAGCATTTT.

The chain recombines TRBV6-2 or TRBV6-3 with TRBJ2-7, with 12 bases aligning to TRBD2. The junction had 10 bases not matched to a gene; V was cut back by 6 bases and J by 7 bases. Germline V gene data show CDR1 as MNHEY and CDR2 as SVGEGT. The CDR3 runs 15 residues. CDR3 loop: CASSAWTSGTREQYF. CDR3 coding DNA: TGTGCCAGCAGCGCTTGGACTAGCGGGACTCGGGAGCAGTACTTC.

There are many counts of this clone. The chain employs TRBV29-1 and TRBJ1-1; 7 bases agree with TRBD1. The CDR3 runs to 12 residues. The trim removed 8 bases at V and 8 bases at J, leaving 11 bases unmatched. Germline CDR1 reads SQVTM; CDR2 reads ANQGSEA. The CDR3 spells CSSAGIQGEAFF. CDR3 sequence (DNA): TGCAGCTCGGCCGGGATACAGGGGGAAGCTTTCTTT.

The chain couples TRBV4-2 to TRBJ1-4; 8 nucleotides match TRBD1. This CDR3 spans 16 amino acids. Germline V CDR1 and CDR2: LGHNA, YNFKEQ. The trim removed 2 bases at V and 4 bases at J, leaving 6 bases unmatched. The CDR3 region is CASSQRWTGRNEKLFF. As DNA, the CDR3 is TGTGCCAGCAGCCAACGGTGGACAGGGCGTAATGAAAAACTGTTTTTT.

The chain joins TRBV28 to TRBJ1-6; D might be TRBD1 (5 bases). CDR1 and CDR2 from the germline V gene are MDHEN and SYDVKM. The germline V and J ends were trimmed by 1 base and 10 bases, with 14 bases remaining between them. This CDR3 is 15 amino acids long. As DNA, the CDR3 is TGTGCCAGCAGTTTATCCGGGCAGGGAGGATCACCCCTCCACTTT. Its translation is CASSLSGQGGSPLHF. Complete variable domain (other parts from reference TRBV28 and TRBJ1-6): DVKVTQSSRYLVKRTGEKVFLECVQDMDHENMFWYRQDPGLGLRLIYFSYDVKMKEKGDIPEGYSVSREKKERFSLILESASTNQTSMYLCASSLSGQGGSPLHFGNGTRLTVT.

The V and J genes are TRBV5-8 and TRBJ2-3, with a tentative D call TRBD2 (6 bases). The CDR3 loop spans 15 amino acids. Germline V gene data show CDR1 as SGHTS and CDR2 as YDEGEE. Trimming left V 1 base short and J 2 bases short, with 11 bases between. The CDR3, as DNA: TGTGCCAGCAGCTTGTGGGGCGGGACCACAGATACGCAGTATTTT. Amino acids: CASSLWGGTTDTQYF.

This chain connects TRBV4-3 to TRBJ2-2; 7 bases fit TRBD2. CDR1 and CDR2 (germline): LGHNA, YSLEER. The CDR3 runs 17 residues. J was trimmed by 6 bases and V by 0 bases; bases with no gene match: 10. The CDR3 here is CASSQDGRGSLSGELFF. CDR3 DNA: TGCGCCAGCAGCCAAGACGGGCGCGGGAGCTTGTCCGGGGAGCTGTTTTTT.

CDR3 residues: CASSLSPFLAGGSTDTQYF. DNA of the CDR3: TGTGCCAGCAGCTTATCCCCCTTCCTAGCGGGAGGGAGCACAGATACGCAGTATTTT. The V call is TRBV7-3, the J call TRBJ2-3; 12 bases match TRBD2. Germline V CDR1 and CDR2: SGHTA, FQGTGA. The CDR3 is made up of 19 amino acids. The V and J ends lost 2 bases and 0 bases, in that order; junction bases with no gene match: 9.

This chain links TRBV10-3 with TRBJ2-1; D gene ambiguous. Per germline, CDR1 ENHRY and CDR2 SYGVKD. Deletions cut 0 bases from V and 5 bases from J, with 5 bases between. The CDR3 runs to 13 residues. CDR3 nucleotide sequence: TGTGCCATCAGTGAGTCGGTCAACAATGAGCAGTTCTTC. It encodes CAISESVNNEQFF.

The rearrangement uses TRBV2 and TRBJ1-6; the D gene is possibly TRBD1 (6 bases). Germline CDR1 SNHLY, CDR2 FYNNEI. V dropped 2 bases and J dropped 6 bases, with 14 bases sitting between them. The CDR3 sequence is 16 residues long. CDR3 residues: CASSELAQGTNSPLHF. CDR3 in DNA: TGTGCCAGCAGTGAACTCGCACAGGGTACTAATTCACCCCTCCACTTT. The variable domain in full, with the rest retrieved from reference TRBV2 and TRBJ1-6, is EPEVTQTPSHQVTQMGQEVILRCVPISNHLYFYWYRQILGQKVEFLVSFYNNEISEKSEIFDDQFSVERPDGSNFTLKIRSTKLEDSAMYFCASSELAQGTNSPLHFGNGTRLTVT.

The rearrangement uses TRBV19 and TRBJ2-3, with TRBD2 matching over 11 bases. Germline V gene data show CDR1 as LNHDA and CDR2 as SQIVND (reference sequence). The CDR3 sequence is 16 residues long. Losses at the gene ends were 5 bases for V and 1 base for J; bases not matched to a gene: 5. DNA of the CDR3: TGTGCCAGTAGTGTCTGGGGACTAGCGGGCACAGATACGCAGTATTTT. Its protein is CASSVWGLAGTDTQYF.

The rearrangement links TRBV9 to TRBJ2-3; 14 positions match TRBD2. Losses at the gene ends were 2 bases for V and 6 bases for J; bases not matched to a gene: 5. CDR3 size: 16 residues. Germline-derived CDR1 and CDR2 are SGDLS and YYNGEE. Here the CDR3 reads CASSVGLAGGGDTQYF. The DNA of the CDR3 is TGTGCCAGCAGCGTTGGACTAGCGGGAGGTGGCGATACGCAGTATTTT.

The rearrangement joins TRBV5-8 to TRBJ2-5; 12 bases are a match to TRBD1. Germline trimming cut 1 base from V and 4 bases from J; bases unmatched to any gene: 8. From germline, CDR1 is SGHTS and CDR2 YDEGEE. The CDR3 extends over 17 amino acids. CDR3 protein: CASSLRAGTGGVETQYF. The CDR3, as DNA: TGTGCCAGCAGCTTGAGGGCGGGGACAGGGGGCGTAGAGACCCAGTACTTC.

V and J are TRBV20-1 and TRBJ1-2, with a weak D call TRBD1 (6 bases). The V end lost 5 bases, the J end lost 7 bases, and 11 bases lay between the germline ends. The CDR3 consists of 11 residues. Germline lookup yields CDR1 DFQATT and CDR2 SNEGSKA (reference sequence). The DNA for the CDR3 is TGCAGTGCTCATGACAGGTTTGGCTACACCTTC. The encoded protein is CSAHDRFGYTF.

This clone has just one count. The chain is built from TRBV30 and TRBJ1-5; a weak D match, TRBD1 (6 bases). V was clipped by 1 base and J by 4 bases, with 8 bases between them. The CDR3 is 13 amino acids. CDR1 and CDR2 from the germline V gene are GTSNPN and SVGIG (reference sequence). The CDR3 reads CAWSGDMNQPQHF. The CDR3 DNA reads as TGTGCCTGGAGTGGGGACATGAATCAGCCCCAGCATTTT. Full variable domain (remainder filled in from reference TRBV30 and TRBJ1-5): SQTIHQWPATLVQPVGSPLSLECTVEGTSNPNLYWYRQAAGRGLQLLFYSVGIGQISSEVPQNLSASRPQDRQFILSSKKLLLSDSGFYLCAWSGDMNQPQHFGDGTRLSIL.

The chain joins TRBV3-1 (or the pseudogene TRBV3-2) to TRBJ2-1, with D perhaps TRBD1 or TRBD2 (5 bases each). The CDR3 length is 13 residues. Germline V gene sequence: CDR1 LGHDT, CDR2 YNNKEL (reference sequence). Trimming cost V 0 bases and J 15 bases, with 15 bases left between them. For the CDR3, the DNA is TGTGCCAGCAGCCAAGATGAGGGGCGGTCGTTGTTCTTC. It specifies CASSQDEGRSLFF.

This chain connects TRBV14 to TRBJ2-7; D may correspond to TRBD1 or TRBD2 (5 bases each). Germline-derived CDR1 and CDR2 are SGHDN and FVKESK. V was trimmed by 1 base and J by 4 bases, leaving 8 bases between them. The CDR3 is 13 residues long. CDR3 DNA: TGTGCCAGCAGCCAAGGCAGGGAGTACGAGCAGTACTTC. Amino acids: CASSQGREYEQYF.

There are a few counts of this clone. This chain uses TRBV7-9 with TRBJ1-6, with TRBD1 as a possible D gene (5 bases). Germline-derived CDR1 and CDR2 are SEHNR and FQNEAQ (reference sequence). Trimming left V 2 bases short and J 9 bases short, with 14 bases between. The CDR3 is 15 residues long. CDR3 bases: TGTGCCAGCAGCTTAACTGCGGGGGAGGGTTCACCCCTCCACTTT. It is translated as CASSLTAGEGSPLHF.

This clone has only a few counts. This chain links TRBV7-8 with TRBJ2-7; TRBD2 might be the D (5 bases). This CDR3 has 15 residues. From germline, CDR1 is SGHVS and CDR2 FQNEAQ. V was cut by 5 bases and J by 0 bases, with 14 bases left in between. CDR3 sequence reads: CASSAGPSNSYEQYF. CDR3 DNA: TGTGCCAGCAGCGCGGGTCCGAGTAACTCCTACGAGCAGTACTTC.

The chain has TRBV7-6 and TRBJ1-5, with no clear D. Looked up from germline, CDR1 is SGHVS and CDR2 is FNYEAQ. The CDR3 is 13 residues long. V gave up 2 bases and J gave up 4 bases, with 6 bases separating them. CDR3 residues: CASSLSGNQPQHF. The CDR3 DNA is TGTGCCAGCAGCTTAAGCGGGAATCAGCCCCAGCATTTT.

The CDR3 is CASSLRGTATDTQYF. The CDR3 DNA reads TGTGCCAGCAGCTTAAGAGGGACAGCCACAGATACGCAGTATTTT. The V gene is TRBV7-3, the J gene TRBJ2-3; 7 nucleotides agree with TRBD1. J was trimmed by 2 bases and V by 1 base; bases with no gene match: 3. CDR3 length equals 15 residues. Germline CDR1 and CDR2: SGHTA and FQGTGA.

Here the CDR3 reads CASRLGVDSYEQYF. As DNA, the CDR3 is TGTGCAAGTCGCTTAGGTGTAGACTCCTACGAGCAGTACTTC. The chain links TRBV12-2 to TRBJ2-7; the table calls TRBD2, which could not be checked here. TRBV12-2 counts as a pseudogene. The length of the CDR3 is 14 residues.

This clone was counted a few times. The J gene is TRBJ1-1, the V gene TRBV7-9, with a tentative D call TRBD1 (5 bases). Germline V CDR1 and CDR2: SEHNR, FQNEAQ (reference sequence). Trimming stripped 5 bases from V and 4 bases from J, with 8 bases between. The CDR3 length is 12 residues. The CDR3 region is CASSETGTEAFF. Here the CDR3 DNA reads TGTGCCAGCAGCGAAACAGGCACTGAAGCTTTCTTT.